The subject of this entry is one T cell receptor (beta chain). These data are taken from a study of blood T cell repertoires in COVID-19. Study at large: Sources were T cells, B-cell-depleted T cells, or PBMCs; the material itself was cDNA or gDNA.

Under the authors' procedure: Quantification of nucleated cells was approximated via reference gene primer amplification. Measured with immunoSEQ multiplex PCR; TCRdb has only the in-frame clones, and not every one. V, J and clone size derive from that table, while D and trimming were established from the DNA sequence. Altogether 310,000 or so clones are present, roughly 90% being singletons, with the ten largest covering nearly 6.5%. V trimming: 4 bases; J trimming: 5 bases; junction bases outside the gene matches: 10. The CDR3 covers 16 residues. CDR1 and CDR2 from the germline V gene are MNHEY and SMNVEV (reference sequence).

The chain carries TRBV27 and TRBJ2-3, with 9 bases that match TRBD2. Sequencing input: peripheral blood. The clonotype comes from a man younger than 35 who had recovered from COVID-19. CDR3 region: CASSSFPGLAVDTQYF. The CDR3 DNA reads as TGTGCCAGCAGTTCGTTCCCGGGACTAGCTGTAGATACGCAGTATTTT.